This T cell receptor (beta chain) was sequenced for a study of blood T cell repertoires in COVID-19. Study-level information: The United States, Italy and Spain supplied acute and convalescent COVID-19 samples. PBMCs, B-cell-depleted T cells, or T cells were the source of the cDNA or gDNA that made up the material.

Trimming pared 6 bases from V and 2 bases from J, leaving 10 bases between. The CDR3 length is 13 residues. How the authors handled the data: Counts of nucleated cells, estimated from reference gene primer amplification, were obtained. The protocol was immunoSEQ multiplex PCR, while the TCRdb copy is restricted to in-frame clones and leaves out a portion. V and J calls and clone size come straight from that table; D and trimming were deduced from the DNA. The sample gives around 300,000 clones, about 90% of which show up once; around 5.8% is in the top ten. During active infection, Seattle patients enrolled and were then monitored through disease.

This clonotype was sampled from a woman aged 45 to 65 with COVID-19, enrolled during active disease. Sequenced sample: peripheral blood. The chain joins TRBV12-3 or TRBV12-4 to TRBJ1-2; TRBD1 is a possible D gene (6 bases). CDR3 sequence (DNA): TGTGCCAGCAGACTACAGGGAAACTATGGCTACACCTTC. Translating gives CASRLQGNYGYTF.